The 3 T cell receptor beta chains below come from one sample, sequenced in a study of shared clonotypes between healthy human individuals. Using immunoSEQ multiplex PCR, the repertoire was profiled, and TCRdb retains in-frame clones only, with some absent. There are about 1.1 million clones in the sample; around three quarters occur only once, and 0.89% lies in the top ten. The sequenced sample consisted of memory CD4+ T cells from PBMCs. Regarding subset: CD45RA-negative fraction. The receptor set was obtained from a man aged 18 to 29 in good health. Some clones in this sample may be carry-over from other donors' samples.

The V gene is TRBV6-1, the J gene TRBJ2-2; no definite D call. Germline V gene lookup returns CDR1 MNHNS and CDR2 SASEGT. Trimming took off 7 bases at V and 2 bases at J, with 8 bases between the two ends. The CDR3 runs to 13 residues. In DNA, the CDR3 is TGTGCCAGCACCATGGTAAACACCGGGGAGCTGTTTTTT. It encodes CASTMVNTGELFF.

This rearrangement joins TRBV6-5 to TRBJ1-1, with a tentative D call TRBD1 (5 bases). Germline V gene data show CDR1 as MNHEY and CDR2 as SVGAGI. V shed 6 bases and J shed 11 bases, with 19 bases lying between them. The CDR3 spans 13 residues. As DNA, the CDR3 is TGTGCCAGCAGCGGAAGGGGCTGGATTAGGGCTTTCTTT. Translating gives CASSGRGWIRAFF.

This chain links TRBV5-4 with TRBJ2-3; tentatively, D is TRBD2 (6 bases). This CDR3 comprises 17 residues. Germline values: CDR1 SGHNT, CDR2 YYREEE (reference sequence). Trimming took off 0 bases at V and 2 bases at J, with 16 bases between the two ends. The CDR3 nucleotides are TGTGCCAGCAGCTTGGCCCCGCAGATAGCGGCCACAGATACGCAGTATTTT. It is translated as CASSLAPQIAATDTQYF.